One T cell receptor (beta chain) is described in this entry. What it binds is not known. The PCR contained 60 Vbeta and 13 Jbeta primers. Measured with immunoSEQ multiplex PCR; TCRdb has only the in-frame clones, and not every one. The table has around 140,000 clones, 70% to 85% seen once; the top ten hold around 1.9%. There are 14 residues in the CDR3. Per the germline V gene, CDR1 is SGHTA and CDR2 is FQGNSA. V shed 7 bases and J 2 bases; nucleotides not matched to a gene: 6. The data belong to a study of cytomegalovirus exposure and HLA in healthy donors. Study results and caveats: Later work found that TCR association rates differed between HLA loci; DRB1 had the most and HLA-C the fewest. Later analysis reportedly placed an Asian-associated ancestry cluster below the roughly 690-donor mean in N-insertions.

The sample consisted of PBMCs. V gene TRBV7-2 combines with J gene TRBJ2-7; 9 positions agree with TRBD1. This TCR derives from a woman between 35 and 50 years old in good health and CMV-seronegative. In DNA, the CDR3 is TGTGCCAGCAACTACCGGGACAGGGCCTACGAGCAGTACTTC. This sequence encodes CASNYRDRAYEQYF.